These T cell receptor beta chains were read from a single sample in a study of radiotherapy plus CTLA-4 blockade in lung cancer. Sequencing was performed with immunoSEQ multiplex PCR; in TCRdb, only in-frame clones are kept and a portion is missing. Here the sample spans about 78,000 clones, about 88% being singletons. Source: peripheral blood, taken from a patient treated with radiotherapy plus ipilimumab. These receptors were collected from a human donor with non-small cell lung cancer who had stable disease on radiotherapy plus ipilimumab. CDR3s include the opening cysteine and the closing phenylalanine or tryptophan. The order of the fields is V gene, clone size, J gene, D gene, CDR3 DNA, CDR3 protein. The D gene is left open where the match is weak. Some rows have no size entry. The others give once, few or many, or a class for an expanded clone.

V: TRBV9
size: .
J: TRBJ1-2
D: TRBD1
DNA: TGTGCCAGCAGATTCCGGACAGGGGAGTCGCGGGGCTACACCTTC
CDR3: CASRFRTGESRGYTF

V: TRBV18
size: .
J: TRBJ2-5
D: .
DNA: TGTGCCAGCTCACCCCACAGGGGGGGGCAGGAGACCCAGTACTTC
CDR3: CASSPHRGGQETQYF

V: TRBV5-1
size: .
J: TRBJ1-1
D: TRBD1
DNA: TGCGCCAGCAGCTCACAGGGGGCTGGAACTGAAGCTTTCTTT
CDR3: CASSSQGAGTEAFF

V: TRBV28
size: .
J: TRBJ1-4
D: TRBD1
DNA: TGTGCCAGCATTAGGGACAGCTGGGGTGAAAAACTGTTTTTT
CDR3: CASIRDSWGEKLFF

V: TRBV6-1
size: .
J: TRBJ1-1
D: TRBD1
DNA: TGTGCCAGCAGTTCCGAGACAGGGGGCGGCACTGAAGCTTTCTTT
CDR3: CASSSETGGGTEAFF

V: TRBV2
size: .
J: TRBJ1-1
D: TRBD1
DNA: TGTGCCAGCAGTGACACAGGGGGTGACACTGAAGCTTTCTTT
CDR3: CASSDTGGDTEAFF

V: TRBV28
size: .
J: TRBJ2-2
D: .
DNA: TGTGCCAGCAGACCCCCCTTAGGGCCCACCGGGGAGCTGTTTTTT
CDR3: CASRPPLGPTGELFF

V: TRBV7-9
size: .
J: TRBJ1-2
D: TRBD1
DNA: TGTGCCAGCAGCTTCCCAGGGGGGACCTATGGCTACACCTTC
CDR3: CASSFPGGTYGYTF

V: TRBV19
size: few
J: TRBJ2-3
D: .
DNA: TGTGCCAGTAGTAAAATTGCAGGCTTCACAGATACGCAGTATTTT
CDR3: CASSKIAGFTDTQYF

V: TRBV4-1
size: .
J: TRBJ2-5
D: .
DNA: TGCGCCAGCAGCCAAGATTCGGGGATCGGGGAGACCCAGTACTTC
CDR3: CASSQDSGIGETQYF

V: TRBV5-6
size: .
J: TRBJ2-1
D: TRBD2
DNA: TGTGCCAGCACCGTATCGGGAGGGCCGGTTTACAATGAGCAGTTCTTC
CDR3: CASTVSGGPVYNEQFF

V: TRBV9
size: .
J: TRBJ2-5
D: TRBD2
DNA: TGTGCCAGCAGCCTGGGACTAGCGGGAGAAGAGACCCAGTACTTC
CDR3: CASSLGLAGEETQYF

V: TRBV2
size: .
J: TRBJ2-7
D: TRBD1
DNA: TGTGCCAGCAGTGAAGCTGGGGGACAGGGTGTTACAAAGCAGTACTTC
CDR3: CASSEAGGQGVTKQYF

V: TRBV6-6
size: .
J: TRBJ2-1
D: .
DNA: TGTGCCAGCAGGGGGGCGTACCCCGGCAATGAGCAGTTCTTC
CDR3: CASRGAYPGNEQFF

V: TRBV30
size: .
J: TRBJ1-2
D: .
DNA: TGTGCCTGGAAAAAAGGTCAAGCTAACTATGGCTACACCTTC
CDR3: CAWKKGQANYGYTF

V: TRBV20-1
size: once
J: TRBJ2-7
D: .
DNA: TGCAGTGCTGCCCCTCTGTACGAGCAGTACTTC
CDR3: CSAAPLYEQYF

V: TRBV7-2
size: .
J: TRBJ2-7
D: .
DNA: TGTGCCAGCAGCAGTTACGGGACTTACGAGCAGTACTTC
CDR3: CASSSYGTYEQYF

V: TRBV29-1
size: .
J: TRBJ2-5
D: .
DNA: TGCAGCGTCAAGGACATGGCGGGTGAGACCCAGTACTTC
CDR3: CSVKDMAGETQYF

V: TRBV7-9
size: .
J: TRBJ2-5
D: .
DNA: TGTGCCAGCAGCCGGGACATGCCTGTGGAGACCCAGTACTTC
CDR3: CASSRDMPVETQYF

V: TRBV5-4
size: .
J: TRBJ2-5
D: TRBD2
DNA: TGTGCCAGCAGCTTGTTGCGGGGGGGCGTGAGGAAGACCCAGTACTTC
CDR3: CASSLLRGGVRKTQYF

V: TRBV2
size: .
J: TRBJ1-3
D: .
DNA: TGTGCCAGCAGTGAAGCACATGGAAACACCATATATTTT
CDR3: CASSEAHGNTIYF

V: TRBV28
size: .
J: TRBJ1-1
D: TRBD1
DNA: TGTGCCAGCAAAGGGGGGACAGGGAGTACTGAAGCTTTCTTT
CDR3: CASKGGTGSTEAFF

V: TRBV5-6
size: few
J: TRBJ1-3
D: .
DNA: TGTGCCAGCAGCTTCCGAGGTCCAGGGAACACCATATATTTT
CDR3: CASSFRGPGNTIYF

V: TRBV4-1
size: .
J: TRBJ2-1
D: .
DNA: TGCGCCAGCAGCCAAGCCAGCGGACCCTACAATGAGCAGTTCTTC
CDR3: CASSQASGPYNEQFF

V: TRBV18
size: few
J: TRBJ2-7
D: .
DNA: TGTGCCAGCTCACCGAAAAGGGGCGGCGCGTCGTACGAGCAGTACTTC
CDR3: CASSPKRGGASYEQYF

V: TRBV28
size: .
J: TRBJ2-7
D: .
DNA: TGTGCCAGCCATGAGGGGGGGGCTAGCGAGCAGTACTTC
CDR3: CASHEGGASEQYF

V: TRBV5-1
size: .
J: TRBJ2-7
D: TRBD1
DNA: TGCGCCAGCAGTTTTAACGTGGGACAGGGGTATTCCTACGAGCAGTACTTC
CDR3: CASSFNVGQGYSYEQYF

V: TRBV6-1
size: .
J: TRBJ1-2
D: .
DNA: TGTGCCAGCAGTGAAGCCCCGGGGGGAAGCGGCTATGGCTACACCTTC
CDR3: CASSEAPGGSGYGYTF

V: TRBV9
size: .
J: TRBJ1-6
D: .
DNA: TGTGCCAGCAGCGTAGACAGGGTGAAGGGTGATTCACCCCTCCACTTT
CDR3: CASSVDRVKGDSPLHF

V: TRBV9
size: .
J: TRBJ2-1
D: TRBD1
DNA: TGTGCCAGCAGCCCGACAGGGGTGGGCAATGAGCAGTTCTTC
CDR3: CASSPTGVGNEQFF

V: TRBV6-6
size: .
J: TRBJ1-5
D: .
DNA: TGTGCCAGCAGTTATTCGCGAGGGCCCAATCAGCCCCAGCATTTT
CDR3: CASSYSRGPNQPQHF

V: TRBV11-3
size: .
J: TRBJ2-1
D: TRBD1
DNA: TGTGCCAGCAGCCCCCGACAGGGATACAATGAGCAGTTCTTC
CDR3: CASSPRQGYNEQFF

V: TRBV7-8
size: .
J: TRBJ2-7
D: .
DNA: TGTGCCAGCAGCTTAAATAGGGAGAGGCAGTACTTC
CDR3: CASSLNRERQYF

V: TRBV5-8
size: .
J: TRBJ1-4
D: .
DNA: TGTGCCAGCAGCTTTCAGGGGATGGGTAATGAAAAACTGTTTTTT
CDR3: CASSFQGMGNEKLFF

V: TRBV2
size: once
J: TRBJ2-7
D: .
DNA: TGTGCCAGCAGTGAAGACGGGGCCTACGAGCAGTACTTC
CDR3: CASSEDGAYEQYF

V: TRBV5-5
size: .
J: TRBJ2-5
D: TRBD1
DNA: TGTGCCAGCAACGGACAGGGGTATCCAGAGACCCAGTACTTC
CDR3: CASNGQGYPETQYF

V: TRBV7-2
size: .
J: TRBJ2-1
D: .
DNA: TGTGCCAGCACTCCTGACCCGAGCTCCTACAATGAGCAGTTCTTC
CDR3: CASTPDPSSYNEQFF

V: TRBV5-4
size: .
J: TRBJ1-2
D: .
DNA: TGTGCCAGCAGCGATAGGGGAGCTAACTATGGCTACACCTTC
CDR3: CASSDRGANYGYTF

V: TRBV6-5
size: .
J: TRBJ1-6
D: .
DNA: TGTGCCAGCAGCCTCCAAGAAGGCTATAATTCACCCCTCCACTTT
CDR3: CASSLQEGYNSPLHF

V: TRBV6-5
size: .
J: TRBJ2-7
D: .
DNA: TGTGCCAGCAGTAGTGCAGGGGTTACCTCCGAGCAGTACTTC
CDR3: CASSSAGVTSEQYF

V: TRBV7-9
size: few
J: TRBJ2-3
D: .
DNA: TGTGCCAGCAGCCGTCCACAAGGCACAGATACGCAGTATTTT
CDR3: CASSRPQGTDTQYF

V: TRBV2
size: .
J: TRBJ2-4
D: TRBD2
DNA: TGTGCCAGCAGAATAGCGGGGGGGCTTCAAAACATTCAGTACTTC
CDR3: CASRIAGGLQNIQYF

V: TRBV5-1
size: .
J: TRBJ2-2
D: .
DNA: TGCGCCAGCAGAGTTGACGTATCGAACACCGGGGAGCTGTTTTTT
CDR3: CASRVDVSNTGELFF

V: TRBV10-3
size: .
J: TRBJ1-1
D: TRBD1
DNA: TGTGCCATCAGCCCGGGACAGGGGGAAAACACTGAAGCTTTCTTT
CDR3: CAISPGQGENTEAFF

V: TRBV7-2
size: .
J: TRBJ2-7
D: TRBD1
DNA: TGTGCCAGCAGCTTAAGGGGGACAGCTTCTTACGAGCAGTACTTC
CDR3: CASSLRGTASYEQYF

V: TRBV12-5
size: .
J: TRBJ2-1
D: .
DNA: TGTGCTAGTGGAATGGGACTTTCTTACAATGAGCAGTTCTTC
CDR3: CASGMGLSYNEQFF

V: TRBV7-6
size: .
J: TRBJ2-5
D: .
DNA: TGTGCCAGCAGCTTAGCGCGTCAGACTCCACAAGAGACCCAGTACTTC
CDR3: CASSLARQTPQETQYF

V: TRBV7-9
size: .
J: TRBJ2-1
D: .
DNA: TGTGCCAGCAGCTTAGGGGCCCGAAATGAGCAGTTCTTC
CDR3: CASSLGARNEQFF

V: TRBV6-1
size: .
J: TRBJ1-1
D: TRBD1
DNA: TGTGCCAGCAGTGAAATTGGGGCAGGGGGAACTGAAGCTTTCTTT
CDR3: CASSEIGAGGTEAFF

V: TRBV2
size: once
J: TRBJ2-2
D: .
DNA: TGTGCCAGCAGGGCAATGAACACCGGGGAGCTGTTTTTT
CDR3: CASRAMNTGELFF

V: TRBV30
size: .
J: TRBJ1-1
D: .
DNA: TGTGCCTGGTCCGGACGGCTGAACACTGAAGCTTTCTTT
CDR3: CAWSGRLNTEAFF

V: TRBV2
size: .
J: TRBJ1-1
D: .
DNA: TGTGCCAGCAGCTTACAGGGTCGGGGCGCTGAAGCTTTCTTT
CDR3: CASSLQGRGAEAFF

V: TRBV6-5
size: .
J: TRBJ1-6
D: TRBD1
DNA: TGTGCCAGCAGTCGACAGGGGGGTAATTCACCCCTCCACTTT
CDR3: CASSRQGGNSPLHF